This T cell receptor beta chain was sequenced during a study of cytomegalovirus exposure and HLA in healthy donors. Germline V CDR1 and CDR2: SGHRS, YFSETQ. The CDR3 length is 14 residues. Deletions cut 4 bases from V and 2 bases from J, with 11 bases between. The PCR was carried out with 60 Vbeta primers and 13 Jbeta primers. TCRdb's table, derived via immunoSEQ multiplex PCR, lists solely in-frame clones and lacks some. The table has around 140,000 clones, more than 75% seen once. V is TRBV5-1 and J is TRBJ2-3; TRBD2 might be the D (6 bases). The sequence was collected from a woman aged 35 to 49 in good health and CMV-seropositive. The sequenced sample consisted of PBMCs. The CDR3 loop reads CASSSGTVTDTQYF. The CDR3 DNA sequence: TGCGCCAGCAGCAGTGGGACTGTCACAGATACGCAGTATTTT.